This T cell receptor (beta chain) was captured by sequencing in a study of blood T cell repertoires in COVID-19. As for the study in general: Samples of COVID-19 (acute and convalescent) were obtained from the United States, Italy and Spain. Nucleic acid was either cDNA or gDNA, and it came from T cells, B-cell-depleted T cells, or PBMCs.

In the authors' methods: Amplification with reference gene primers provided the estimates of nucleated cell counts. Only in-frame clones appear in the TCRdb table, and some are missing; sequencing was by immunoSEQ multiplex PCR. D and trimming come from the DNA, and the V and J calls and clone size come from that table. This sample has 100,000 or so clones, with roughly 90% found just once. Germline V CDR1 and CDR2: MNHEY, SVGAGI. The V and J ends lost 3 bases and 2 bases respectively, with 7 bases between them. This CDR3 spans 13 amino acids. The specimen was peripheral blood. The receptor's source is a human donor with active COVID-19. The donor label of this sample is uncertain. The chain joins TRBV6-5 to TRBJ2-5, with D tentatively TRBD1 (5 bases). CDR3 bases: TGTGCCAGCAGTTATGGGGCACAAGAGACCCAGTACTTC. Translating gives CASSYGAQETQYF.